This T cell receptor (beta chain) comes out of a study of PD-L1 blockade in urothelial cancer. Study in general: Peripheral blood specimens exhibited a median yield of about 140,000 T cells.

The germline V gene encodes CDR1 MGHRA and CDR2 YSYEKL. V lost 3 bases to trimming and J lost 1 base; unmatched junction nucleotides: 11. CDR3 length equals 17 residues. The investigators introduced synthetic TCR analog templates into each PCR as spikes. The table came from immunoSEQ multiplex PCR; TCRdb's copy has only in-frame clones and leaves some out. The sample consists of tens of thousands of clones, over 90% of them appearing once. This material consisted of PBMCs, taken around atezolizumab (anti-PD-L1) treatment. The chain carries TRBV4-1 and TRBJ1-1, with 7 bases aligning to TRBD1. The source of this sequence is a man aged 60 to 75 with urothelial cancer. The CDR3 coding sequence is TGCGCCAGCAGCCAGCTAAAACCAGGGGGGAGGAACACTGAAGCTTTCTTT. Amino acids: CASSQLKPGGRNTEAFF.